These T cell receptor beta chains were read from a single sample in a study of blood T cell repertoires in COVID-19. Sequencing was performed with immunoSEQ multiplex PCR; in TCRdb, only in-frame clones are kept and a portion is missing. Of 200,000 to 250,000 clones in the sample, roughly nine tenths were seen once. Sample: peripheral blood. The receptors originated from a man in his 60s with COVID-19, enrolled during active disease. CDR3s include the opening cysteine and the closing phenylalanine or tryptophan. The D gene is left open where the match is weak. For some rows the clone size is stated as once, few or many, or as a class when expanded; others skip it.

>-|TRBJ2-1|TRBV7-9|-
CASSLGGTSYNEQFF
TGTGCCAGCAGCTTAGGAGGGACTTCATACAATGAGCAGTTCTTC
>-|TRBJ2-7|TRBV12-3/TRBV12-4|-
CASSRGATYEQYF
TGTGCCAGCAGCAGGGGAGCCACCTACGAGCAGTACTTC
>TRBD2|TRBJ2-1|TRBV29-1|once
CSVDKAGGGNEQFF
TGCAGCGTTGATAAAGCGGGAGGAGGGAATGAGCAGTTCTTC
>TRBD1|TRBJ2-2|TRBV30|-
CAWRGDRLKAGELFF
TGTGCCTGGAGGGGGGACAGGCTCAAGGCCGGGGAGCTGTTTTTT
>TRBD2|TRBJ2-2|TRBV12-3/TRBV12-4|-
CASSLTGGGELFF
TGTGCCAGCAGTCTGACGGGGGGAGGCGAGCTGTTTTTT
>TRBD1|TRBJ2-1|TRBV3-1/TRBV3-2|once
CASSQDLWTDRVNEQFF
TGTGCCAGCAGCCAAGACCTCTGGACGGACAGGGTCAATGAGCAGTTCTTC
>-|TRBJ1-6|TRBV3-1/TRBV3-2|-
CASSQGQNSPLHF
TGTGCCAGCAGCCAAGGCCAGAATTCACCCCTCCACTTT
>TRBD2|TRBJ2-3|TRBV18|-
CASSIPSGSTDTQYF
TGTGCCAGCTCAATACCTAGCGGAAGCACAGATACGCAGTATTTT
>-|TRBJ1-6|TRBV9|-
CASTTGTRGSPLHF
TGTGCCAGCACCACCGGGACTAGGGGTTCACCCCTCCACTTT
>TRBD1|TRBJ2-7|TRBV28|-
CASSPGQGLYEQYF
TGTGCCAGCAGTCCGGGACAGGGTCTGTACGAGCAGTACTTC
>-|TRBJ1-2|TRBV28|-
CASSLPVGGPPSF
TGTGCCAGCAGTCTCCCCGTTGGAGGGCCACCAAGCTTC
>-|TRBJ1-3|TRBV7-9|-
CASKQASGNTIYF
TGTGCCAGCAAACAGGCCTCGGGAAACACCATATATTTT
>TRBD2|TRBJ2-3|TRBV9|-
CASSPTSGGPGDTQYF
TGTGCCAGCAGCCCCACTAGCGGGGGGCCCGGAGATACGCAGTATTTT
>-|TRBJ1-5|TRBV7-2|once
CASGQGIGNQPQHF
TGTGCCAGCGGTCAGGGGATTGGCAATCAGCCCCAGCATTTT
>TRBD2|TRBJ2-7|TRBV4-1|-
CASSQDLFRSSGSQYF
TGCGCCAGCAGCCAAGATCTATTTCGGTCTAGCGGGTCTCAGTACTTC
>-|TRBJ1-5|TRBV5-8|-
CASRTTPGGQPQHF
TGTGCCAGCAGGACTACCCCGGGGGGTCAGCCCCAGCATTTT
>-|TRBJ1-1|TRBV20-1|-
CSASWGHPNTEAFF
TGCAGTGCTAGTTGGGGACACCCGAACACTGAAGCTTTCTTT
>-|TRBJ1-2|TRBV6-2/TRBV6-3|few
CASSYANYGYTF
TGTGCCAGCAGCTATGCTAACTATGGCTACACCTTC
>TRBD2|TRBJ2-7|TRBV27|-
CASSSGTTYEQYF
TGTGCCAGCAGTTCCGGGACTACCTACGAGCAGTACTTC
>-|TRBJ2-2|TRBV5-3|-
CARSGTETNTGELFF
TGTGCCAGAAGCGGAACAGAGACGAACACCGGGGAGCTGTTTTTT
>TRBD1|TRBJ1-1|TRBV19|-
CASRTIDRGLNTEAFF
TGTGCCAGTAGAACAATTGACAGGGGACTGAACACTGAAGCTTTCTTT
>-|TRBJ1-2|TRBV7-9|-
CATKGRTSGDGYTF
TGTGCCACCAAGGGGCGGACATCGGGTGATGGCTACACCTTC
>-|TRBJ2-1|TRBV10-1|once
CASSESGGGYNEQFF
TGCGCCAGCAGTGAGTCAGGGGGTGGGTACAATGAGCAGTTCTTC
>TRBD1|TRBJ1-3|TRBV10-1|-
CASSCPLDRVTGNTIYF
TGCGCCAGCTCATGTCCCCTCGACAGGGTTACTGGAAACACCATATATTTT
>-|TRBJ2-2|TRBV11-2|-
CASSARLNTGELFF
TGTGCCAGCAGCGCGAGACTGAACACCGGGGAGCTGTTTTTT
>-|TRBJ2-5|TRBV2|-
CASSVRAGETQYF
TGTGCCAGCAGTGTGAGGGCCGGAGAGACCCAGTACTTC
>TRBD1|TRBJ2-7|TRBV10-1|-
CASSKGQGSYEQYF
TGCGCCAGCAGTAAGGGACAGGGGAGCTACGAGCAGTACTTC
>TRBD1|TRBJ1-1|TRBV12-3/TRBV12-4|once
CASRQGDYTEAFF
TGTGCCAGCCGACAGGGGGATTACACTGAAGCTTTCTTT
>-|TRBJ1-2|TRBV27|-
CASSFSGYGGYTF
TGTGCCAGCAGTTTCTCAGGGTATGGTGGCTACACCTTC
>-|TRBJ1-2|TRBV9|once
CASSADGRSGDGYTF
TGTGCCAGCAGCGCGGACGGGAGATCTGGAGATGGCTACACCTTC
>-|TRBJ1-4|TRBV3-1/TRBV3-2|-
CASSRYWRPPTNEKLFF
TGTGCCAGCAGCCGGTATTGGAGGCCCCCAACTAATGAAAAACTGTTTTTT
>-|TRBJ1-1|TRBV9|-
CASSAEGAVTEAFF
TGTGCCAGCAGCGCTGAGGGAGCGGTCACTGAAGCTTTCTTT
>-|TRBJ1-5|TRBV30|-
CAWSVRENQPQHF
TGTGCCTGGAGTGTGAGAGAAAATCAGCCCCAGCATTTT
>-|TRBJ1-5|TRBV30|once
CAWSVEPNQPQHF
TGTGCCTGGAGTGTAGAGCCAAATCAGCCCCAGCATTTT
>-|TRBJ2-5|TRBV3-1/TRBV3-2|-
CASSQDGGGQETQYF
TGTGCCAGCAGCCAAGATGGCGGCGGGCAAGAGACCCAGTACTTC
>-|TRBJ1-6|TRBV5-1|-
CASSLEDTSHSPLHF
TGCGCCAGCAGCTTGGAAGACACTAGCCATTCACCCCTCCACTTT
>-|TRBJ1-2|TRBV10-3|-
CAISEQESNYGYTF
TGTGCCATCAGTGAACAGGAATCTAACTATGGCTACACCTTC